The 19 T cell receptor beta chains reported below all come from one sample, sequenced in a study of blood T cell repertoires in COVID-19. Method: immunoSEQ multiplex PCR; TCRdb's copy keeps in-frame clones and lacks some. The repertoire holds around 300,000 clones, with around nine tenths as singletons. The material sequenced was PBMCs or T cells enriched from blood (not recorded which). These receptor sequences come from a woman aged 40 to 50 who had recovered from COVID-19.

The chain joins TRBV7-2 to TRBJ2-2, with 8 bases fitting TRBD2. Germline values: CDR1 SGHTA, CDR2 FQGNSA. The junction had 5 bases not matched to a gene; V was cut back by 2 bases and J by 6 bases. The CDR3 has 15 residues. The CDR3 region is CASSLTGTRAGELFF. The DNA of the CDR3 is TGTGCCAGCAGCTTAACCGGGACTAGGGCCGGGGAGCTGTTTTTT.

V is TRBV30 and J is TRBJ1-2, with TRBD1 as a possible D gene (6 bases). From germline, CDR1 is GTSNPN and CDR2 SVGIG (reference sequence). The CDR3 is made up of 13 amino acids. Trimming removed 2 bases at V and 8 bases at J, with 15 bases between. This CDR3 is CAWSILRGAGYTF. In nucleotides, the CDR3 is TGTGCCTGGAGTATCCTTCGGGGGGCGGGCTACACCTTC.

The chain joins TRBV9 to TRBJ2-1; 10 bases match TRBD2. The junction had 10 bases not matched to a gene; V was cut back by 4 bases and J by 6 bases. In germline, CDR1 is SGDLS, CDR2 YYNGEE. The CDR3 contains 16 residues. CDR3 sequence (DNA): TGTGCCAGCAGCTGGACGCCCGGGACTAGCGCCAATGAGCAGTTCTTC. This sequence encodes CASSWTPGTSANEQFF.

The chain uses TRBV11-3 and TRBJ2-1; 11 bases align to TRBD2. The V gene's germline CDR1 is SGHNT and CDR2 YENEEA. V was pared by 5 bases and J by 7 bases, with 10 bases of the junction left unmatched. This CDR3 has 16 residues. The CDR3, as DNA: TGTGCCAGCAGCGGGGCGACTAGCGGGATTGAAAATGAGCAGTTCTTC. This gives the protein CASSGATSGIENEQFF.

CDR3 protein: CASSWGSGDSDEQYF. In DNA form, the CDR3 reads TGTGCCAGCAGCTGGGGATCGGGAGATTCGGACGAGCAGTACTTC. V gene TRBV9 combines with J gene TRBJ2-7; D might be TRBD2 (6 bases). From germline, CDR1 is SGDLS and CDR2 YYNGEE. This CDR3 region has 15 residues. V was shortened by 4 bases and J by 5 bases, with 19 bases between the two germline ends.

This chain connects TRBV12-2 to TRBJ2-2; the D call TRBD1 from the table was never checked on the DNA. TRBV12-2 is annotated as a pseudogene. This CDR3 comprises 17 residues. CDR3 region: CASRLARDRIPTGELFF. The CDR3 nucleotides are TGTGCAAGTCGCTTAGCCCGGGACAGGATTCCCACCGGGGAGCTGTTTTTT.

V is TRBV28 and J is TRBJ1-2; D is perhaps TRBD1 (6 bases). The V gene lost 7 bases and the J gene lost 3 bases, with 18 bases spanning the gap. Germline CDR1 and CDR2: MDHEN and SYDVKM. The CDR3 length is 15 residues. The CDR3 loop is CASTQQGPNYYGYTF. In DNA, the CDR3 is TGTGCCAGCACACAACAGGGTCCCAATTACTATGGCTACACCTTC.

The rearrangement uses TRBV6-2 or TRBV6-3 and TRBJ2-7; 7 nucleotides align to TRBD1. Germline CDR1 MNHEY, CDR2 SVGEGT. This CDR3 comprises 16 residues. After removal of 2 bases from V and 0 bases from J, the junction contained 7 bases not matched to a gene. The CDR3 reads CASSYIGTAASYEQYF. DNA for the CDR3: TGTGCCAGCAGTTACATCGGGACAGCCGCCTCCTACGAGCAGTACTTC.

The CDR3 DNA reads TGTGCCAGCAGCTTAGATCCACACAGCACAGATACGCAGTATTTT. The encoded protein is CASSLDPHSTDTQYF. The V gene is TRBV7-9, the J gene TRBJ2-3; no definite D call. The germline CDR1 and CDR2 sequences are SEHNR and FQNEAQ (reference sequence). The CDR3 totals 15 residues. Trimming cost V 1 base and J 0 bases, with 8 bases left between them. Looking up the rest from reference TRBV7-9 and TRBJ2-3 gives the full variable domain: DTGVSQNPRHKITKRGQNVTFRCDPISEHNRLYWYRQTLGQGPEFLTYFQNEAQLEKSRLLSDRFSAERPKGSFSTLEIQRTEQGDSAMYLCASSLDPHSTDTQYFGPGTRLTVL.

The rearrangement uses TRBV9 and TRBJ2-5; maybe TRBD2 (6 bases). Between the trimmed V and J ends, which lost 0 bases and 5 bases, there was a span of 14 bases. The CDR3 sequence is 15 residues long. Germline CDR1 SGDLS, CDR2 YYNGEE. The CDR3 nucleotides are TGTGCCAGCAGCGTAGTGGAGGGTATCGGGGAGACCCAGTACTTC. Translated, it gives CASSVVEGIGETQYF.

This chain connects TRBV3-1 (or the pseudogene TRBV3-2) to TRBJ2-3; weak D call: TRBD1 (7 bases). Germline assignment: CDR1 LGHDT and CDR2 YNNKEL (reference sequence). V lost 4 bases to trimming and J lost 3 bases, with 17 bases between them. The CDR3 extends over 16 amino acids. This CDR3 reads CASSPARQGGTDTQYF. CDR3 nucleotides: TGTGCCAGCAGCCCCGCCCGACAGGGAGGAACAGATACGCAGTATTTT.

The chain links TRBV5-1 to TRBJ2-3; 12 bases fit TRBD2. V was pared by 0 bases and J by 4 bases, with 6 bases of the junction left unmatched. From germline, CDR1 is SGHRS and CDR2 YFSETQ. This CDR3 spans 17 amino acids. The CDR3 protein is CASSLGLAGENPDTQYF. CDR3 coding DNA: TGCGCCAGCAGCTTGGGACTAGCGGGAGAAAACCCAGATACGCAGTATTTT.

The chain carries TRBV11-2 and TRBJ2-1; 10 bases align to TRBD2. The CDR3 consists of 15 residues. The germline V gene encodes CDR1 SGHAT and CDR2 FQNNGV. The J segment lost 5 bases and the V segment lost 1 base, leaving 2 bases of the junction unmatched. CDR3 region: CASSLGSGGNNEQFF. In nucleotides, the CDR3 is TGTGCCAGCAGCTTAGGTAGCGGGGGGAACAATGAGCAGTTCTTC.

This chain joins TRBV11-2 and TRBJ1-5; 11 bases align to TRBD1. Trimming took 1 base from V and 1 from J; bases not matched to a gene: 9. The CDR3 length is 19 residues. Germline V gene lookup returns CDR1 SGHAT and CDR2 FQNNGV. The CDR3 region is CASSLGTGTGGRSNQPQHF. The CDR3 nucleotides are TGTGCCAGCAGCTTAGGGACCGGGACAGGGGGTCGAAGCAATCAGCCCCAGCATTTT.

J is TRBJ2-1 and V is TRBV28; possible D gene TRBD2, 6 bases. Germline V lookup: CDR1 MDHEN, CDR2 SYDVKM. V was trimmed by 5 bases and J by 0 bases, leaving 11 bases between them. The CDR3 totals 15 residues. The CDR3 is CASSSSGYSYNEQFF. Written as DNA, the CDR3 is TGTGCCAGCAGTAGTAGCGGATACTCCTACAATGAGCAGTTCTTC.

J is TRBJ2-2 and V is TRBV20-1, with 7 bases aligning to TRBD2. With V trimmed by 3 bases and J by 0 bases, 10 bases remained unmatched. CDR1 is DFQATT, CDR2 SNEGSKA, per germline (reference sequence). This CDR3 contains 17 residues. This CDR3 is CSASGAGAKTNTGELFF. The CDR3 bases are TGCAGTGCTAGTGGGGCGGGAGCGAAAACGAACACCGGGGAGCTGTTTTTT.

This chain links TRBV7-2 with TRBJ2-7; 14 nucleotides align to TRBD2. This CDR3 is 14 amino acids long. CDR1 is SGHTA and CDR2 is FQGNSA in the germline V gene. The V and J ends lost 6 bases and 4 bases, in that order; junction bases with no gene match: 2. CDR3 bases: TGTGCCAGCAGTTGGACTAGCGGGAGGTACGAGCAGTACTTC. This codes for CASSWTSGRYEQYF.

The rearrangement joins TRBV7-2 to TRBJ2-1; TRBD2 matches at 12 bases. CDR1 is SGHTA and CDR2 is FQGNSA in the germline V gene. The CDR3 is made up of 16 amino acids. V was pared by 5 bases and J by 8 bases, with 10 bases of the junction left unmatched. The CDR3 spells CASSPHLAGGPYEQFF. The CDR3 coding sequence is TGTGCCAGCAGCCCACACCTAGCGGGAGGGCCTTATGAGCAGTTCTTC.

This rearrangement joins TRBV18 to TRBJ1-5; TRBD1 agrees at 7 bases. This CDR3 is 15 amino acids long. Germline assignment: CDR1 KGHSH and CDR2 LQKENI. The V and J ends lost 2 bases and 4 bases, in that order; junction bases with no gene match: 5. In DNA form, the CDR3 reads TGTGCCAGCTCACCAGGACAGGTTCCTAATCAGCCCCAGCATTTT. It is translated as CASSPGQVPNQPQHF.